This T cell receptor beta chain appears in the sequencing data of a study of blood T cell repertoires in COVID-19. Assay: immunoSEQ multiplex PCR; the TCRdb copy retains only in-frame clones and omits some. The sample has over 200,000 clones, over 80% seen once. V gave up 6 bases and J gave up 4 bases; unmatched junction bases: 9. The CDR3 covers 15 residues. Germline V gene data show CDR1 as MDHEN and CDR2 as SYDVKM. The V gene is TRBV28, the J gene TRBJ1-5; 7 nucleotides agree with TRBD1. The clonotype originates from a human donor in a cohort sampled during active COVID-19. The specimen was peripheral blood. The CDR3 sequence: CASRHPGQRNQPQHF. The DNA for the CDR3 is TGTGCCAGCAGGCACCCGGGACAGAGAAATCAGCCCCAGCATTTT.